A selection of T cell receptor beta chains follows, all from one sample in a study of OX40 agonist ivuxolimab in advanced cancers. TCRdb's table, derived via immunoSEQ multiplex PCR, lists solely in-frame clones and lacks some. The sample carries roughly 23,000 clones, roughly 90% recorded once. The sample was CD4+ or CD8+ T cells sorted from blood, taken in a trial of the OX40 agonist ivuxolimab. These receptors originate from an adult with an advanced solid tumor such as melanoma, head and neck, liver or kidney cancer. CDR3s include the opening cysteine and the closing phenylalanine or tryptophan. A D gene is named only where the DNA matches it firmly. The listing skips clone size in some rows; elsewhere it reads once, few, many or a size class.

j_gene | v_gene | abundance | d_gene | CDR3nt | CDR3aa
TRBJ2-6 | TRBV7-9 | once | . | TGTGCCAGCAGCTTAATTGCAGGGGCACCTGGGGCCAACGTCCTGACTTTC | CASSLIAGAPGANVLTF
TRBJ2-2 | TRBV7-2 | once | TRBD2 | TGTGCCGGACGTACTAGCGGGAGGGCGCAGCTGTTTTTT | CAGRTSGRAQLFF
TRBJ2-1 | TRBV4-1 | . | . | TGCGCCAGCAGCCAAGATGGGGGGAGAGGGAATGAGCAGTTCTTC | CASSQDGGRGNEQFF
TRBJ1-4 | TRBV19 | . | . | TGTGCCAGTAGTTCCGCCGGGAATAGCTATGAAAAACTGTTTTTT | CASSSAGNSYEKLFF
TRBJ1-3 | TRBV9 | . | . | TGTGCCAGCAATAGTGGAGGAAACACCATATATTTT | CASNSGGNTIYF
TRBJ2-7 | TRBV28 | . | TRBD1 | TGTGCCAGCAGTTCGGGGACAGGGGTCTACGAGCAGTACTTC | CASSSGTGVYEQYF
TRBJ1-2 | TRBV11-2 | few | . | TGTGCCAGCACCAGCAAATCCGGGATGGATGGCTACACCTTC | CASTSKSGMDGYTF
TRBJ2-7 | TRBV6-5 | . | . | TGTGCCAGCAGTTACAAAGGGTACGGAGTATACGAGCAGTACTTC | CASSYKGYGVYEQYF
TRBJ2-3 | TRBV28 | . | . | TGTGCCAGCAGTTTAGGGGCCGGGGTTAGCACAGATACGCAGTATTTT | CASSLGAGVSTDTQYF
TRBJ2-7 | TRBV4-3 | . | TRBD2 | TGCGCCAGCAGCCAGACTAGCGGGAGTGGCGAGCAGTACTTC | CASSQTSGSGEQYF
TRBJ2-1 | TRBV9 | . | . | TGTGCCAGCAGCGATGCCTACGTGAATGAGCAGTTCTTC | CASSDAYVNEQFF
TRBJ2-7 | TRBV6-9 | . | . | TGTGCCAGCAGTTACGGTCCCGAGTCCTACGAGCAGTACTTC | CASSYGPESYEQYF
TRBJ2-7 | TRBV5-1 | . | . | TGCGCCAGCAGCTTGGAACGGGGTCCCTACGAGCAGTACTTC | CASSLERGPYEQYF
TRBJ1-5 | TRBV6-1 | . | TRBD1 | TGTGCCAGCAGGGAGGGGGCCCTAGAGCAGCCCCAGCATTTT | CASREGALEQPQHF
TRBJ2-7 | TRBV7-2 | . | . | TGTGCCAGCAGCCCCCCGGGTTCGGGCTACGAGCAGTACTTC | CASSPPGSGYEQYF
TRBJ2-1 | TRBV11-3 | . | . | TGTGCCAGCAGCCTAGGGGCCGCGGAGAGCTCCTACAATGAGCAGTTCTTC | CASSLGAAESSYNEQFF
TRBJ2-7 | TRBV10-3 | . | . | TGTGCCATCACCCCTGACGACTACGAGCAGTACTTC | CAITPDDYEQYF
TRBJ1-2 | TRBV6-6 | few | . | TGTGCCAGCAGTCCCGGCAGCTATGGCTACACCTTC | CASSPGSYGYTF
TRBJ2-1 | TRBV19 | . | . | TGTGCCAGTAGTATATTGGAATACAATGAGCAGTTCTTC | CASSILEYNEQFF
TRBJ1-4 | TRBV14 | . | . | TGTGCCAGCAGCGAGGACGGTAAACTGTTTTTT | CASSEDGKLFF
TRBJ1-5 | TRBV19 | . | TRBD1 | TGTGCCAGTAGTGCCCAGGACAGGGTAAATCAGCCCCAGCATTTT | CASSAQDRVNQPQHF
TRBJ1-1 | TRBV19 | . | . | TGTGCCAGTAGGATGAGGAGCGGGACTGAAGCTTTCTTT | CASRMRSGTEAFF
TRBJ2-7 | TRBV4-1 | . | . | TGCGCCAGCAGCCTCAAATTGGGGGCGTACGAGCAGTACTTC | CASSLKLGAYEQYF
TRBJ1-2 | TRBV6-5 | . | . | TGTGCCAGCAGTTACGGGGGAGAGAGTGGCTACACCTTC | CASSYGGESGYTF
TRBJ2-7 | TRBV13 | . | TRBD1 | TGTGCCAGCAGCTCCGGAGGGGACAGGGCCTACGAGCAGTACTTC | CASSSGGDRAYEQYF
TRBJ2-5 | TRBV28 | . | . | TGTGCCAGCAGTCTCACAGAGACCCAGTACTTC | CASSLTETQYF
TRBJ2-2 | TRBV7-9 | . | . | TGTGCCAGCAGCCTACGCGAGGGGGGGCTGAACACCGGGGAGCTGTTTTTT | CASSLREGGLNTGELFF
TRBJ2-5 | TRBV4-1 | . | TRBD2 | TGCGCCAGCAGCCAGGCACTAGCGGCCGGGGGAATGAGCCAGTACTTC | CASSQALAAGGMSQYF
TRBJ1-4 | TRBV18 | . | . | TGTGCCAGCTCACCTGAAACAGGGCATGAAAAACTGTTTTTT | CASSPETGHEKLFF
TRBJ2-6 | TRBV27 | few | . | TGTGCCAGCAGTTTAGTGGCTGGAGCCGGGGCCAACGTCCTGACTTTC | CASSLVAGAGANVLTF
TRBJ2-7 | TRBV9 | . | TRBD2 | TGTGCCAGCAGCCCCCTAGCGGGAGTTACCTACGAGCAGTACTTC | CASSPLAGVTYEQYF
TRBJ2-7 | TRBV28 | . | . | TGTGCCAGCATTTCCGGCAGCTCCTACGAGCAGTACTTC | CASISGSSYEQYF
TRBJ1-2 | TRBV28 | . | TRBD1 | TGTGCCAGCAGCCTAACAGGGGATGGCTACACCTTC | CASSLTGDGYTF
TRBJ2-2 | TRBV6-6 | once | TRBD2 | TGTGCCAGCAGTTACGGCGGGAGCACCGGGGAGCTGTTTTTT | CASSYGGSTGELFF
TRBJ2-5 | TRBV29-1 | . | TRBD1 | TGCAGCGCCAGCCGGGACAGGGAGGACCAGTACTTC | CSASRDREDQYF
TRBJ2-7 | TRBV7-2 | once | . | TGTGCCAGCAGCTTCCCGGGTCCTAACTACGAGCAGTACTTC | CASSFPGPNYEQYF
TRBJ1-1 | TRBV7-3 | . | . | TGTGCCAGCAGCTTAATCGGTATCCAGAACACTGAAGCTTTCTTT | CASSLIGIQNTEAFF
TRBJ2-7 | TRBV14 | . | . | TGTGCCAGCAGCCGAAGACTAGTAGGTCGGTACGAGCAGTACTTC | CASSRRLVGRYEQYF
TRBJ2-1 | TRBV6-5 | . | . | TGTGCCAGCAGTTACTCGAGCAGGGGGGACAATGAGCAGTTCTTC | CASSYSSRGDNEQFF
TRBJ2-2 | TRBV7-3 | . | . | TGTGCCAGCAGTTACGCGGGAACCGGGGAGCTGTTTTTT | CASSYAGTGELFF
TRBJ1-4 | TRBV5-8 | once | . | TGTGCCAGCCTCCGCGAAGGGGCCCTAGGAGGTGAAAAACTGTTTTTT | CASLREGALGGEKLFF
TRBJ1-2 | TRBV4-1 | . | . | TGCGCCAGCAGCCATGACCCGAACAGTAACTATGGCTACACCTTC | CASSHDPNSNYGYTF
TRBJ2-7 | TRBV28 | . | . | TGTGCCAGCAGTTTATCTGTGACAGCCTATACCTACGAGCAGTACTTC | CASSLSVTAYTYEQYF
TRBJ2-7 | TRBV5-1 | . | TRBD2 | TGCGCCAGCAGCTGGACGACCGGGACTAGCTACGAGCAGTACTTC | CASSWTTGTSYEQYF
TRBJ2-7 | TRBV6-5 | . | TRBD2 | TGTGCCAGCAGTTATAGGGCGGGAGCCTACGAGCAGTACTTC | CASSYRAGAYEQYF
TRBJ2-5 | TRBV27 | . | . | TGTGCCAGCAGTTTATCGATAAATGGCGAGACCCAGTACTTC | CASSLSINGETQYF
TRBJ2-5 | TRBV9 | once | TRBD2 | TGTGCCAGCAGCGTAGTCGGGTATAGCGGGCTCCAAGAGACCCAGTACTTC | CASSVVGYSGLQETQYF
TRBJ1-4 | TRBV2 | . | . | TGTGCCAGCAGAAGGGGGGGAAATGAAAAACTGTTTTTT | CASRRGGNEKLFF
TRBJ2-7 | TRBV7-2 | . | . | TGTGCCAGCAGCCCACGGGGTCGGGGTTTCGGCTACGAGCAGTACTTC | CASSPRGRGFGYEQYF
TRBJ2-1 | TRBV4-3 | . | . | TGCGCCAGCAGCCAAGAAACTAGCTCCTACAATGAGCAGTTCTTC | CASSQETSSYNEQFF